This T cell receptor beta chain was identified in a study of glioma-infiltrating T cells. The V end was cut by 5 bases, the J end by 0 bases, with 12 bases between. The germline V gene has CDR1 SEHNR and CDR2 FQNEAQ (reference sequence). The CDR3 is 15 amino acids. Using RNA template, CDR3s of TCR alpha and beta were amplified with iRepertoire arm-PCR. Tissue mRNA or PBMC total RNA, about 85-400 ng, went into one-step reverse transcription and amplification. TCRdb re-analysed the multiplex PCR reads in MiXCR, keeping a single row per CDR3 protein. The data hold tens of thousands of distinct CDR3 sequences, with about 25% observed a single time.

The sample comprised glioma tissue, nonneoplastic brain tissue, or PBMCs (not recorded which). This chain links TRBV7-9 with TRBJ2-3, with D maybe TRBD2 (5 bases). This TCR was recovered from a human donor with low-grade glioma or glioblastoma, undergoing nonglioma brain surgery, or in good health (not recorded which). This chain's CDR3 is CASSAPAVSTDTQYF. The CDR3, as DNA: TGTGCCAGCAGCGCTCCAGCGGTTAGCACAGATACGCAGTATTTT.